A single sample gave rise to the 26 T cell receptor beta chains below, sequenced in a study of CD4 T cells in relation to SARS-CoV-2 and coronaviruses (dated by TCRdb to about 2021). CD4+ T cells from unexposed donors were collected before the COVID-19 pandemic (2011-2018). Following 10 days of culture, the EasySep CD4+ T cell isolation kit was used to isolate CD4+ T cells. Library method: the immunoSEQ multiplex PCR assay. Entries here come from immuneACCESS through TCRdb and include only in-frame sequences with V and J called. Some clones fail to appear in such tables; in the studies checked, an unresolved V gene covers under half of the shortfall, and the cause of the remainder is unknown. For this sample the table gives about 26,000 clones, of which about 76% were detected only once. Together, the top ten hold more than 9% of the sample. Their antigens remain unidentified. The sequenced sample was CD4+ T cells from PBMCs, cultured in vitro. The receptors stem from a human donor in good health.

The chain has TRBV27 and TRBJ1-5; D gene uncertain. V lost 3 bases and J lost 0, with 6 bases in between. The length of the CDR3 is 14 residues. CDR1 and CDR2 from the germline V gene are MNHEY and SMNVEV (reference sequence). CDR3 region: CASSLMSSNQPQHF. The CDR3 DNA reads TGTGCCAGCAGTTTGATGAGTAGCAATCAGCCCCAGCATTTT.

The chain uses TRBV5-1 and TRBJ2-7; 9 bases line up with TRBD2. The germline V gene encodes CDR1 SGHRS and CDR2 YFSETQ. The junction had 14 bases not matched to a gene; V was cut back by 0 bases and J by 7 bases. This CDR3 region has 17 residues. The CDR3: CASSLVGLAGPTWEQYF. The CDR3 DNA follows: TGCGCCAGCAGCTTGGTCGGCCTAGCGGGACCCACTTGGGAGCAGTACTTC. Complete variable domain (other parts from reference TRBV5-1 and TRBJ2-7): KAGVTQTPRYLIKTRGQQVTLSCSPISGHRSVSWYQQTPGQGLQFLFEYFSETQRNKGNFPGRFSGRQFSNSRSEMNVSTLELGDSALYLCASSLVGLAGPTWEQYFGPGTRLTVT.

This clone was counted a single time. The chain couples TRBV6-5 to TRBJ1-1; D is unclear. The CDR3 sequence is 14 residues long. From germline, CDR1 is MNHEY and CDR2 SVGAGI. Trimming cost V 6 bases and J 0 bases, with 11 bases left between them. The CDR3 sequence is CASRFGWVNTEAFF. Written as DNA, the CDR3 is TGTGCCAGCAGGTTTGGGTGGGTGAACACTGAAGCTTTCTTT.

The chain joins TRBV29-1 to TRBJ2-1, with a weak D call TRBD2 (6 bases). Per the germline V gene, CDR1 is SQVTM and CDR2 is ANQGSEA. V was clipped by 4 bases and J by 0 bases, with 10 bases between them. There are 14 residues in the CDR3. The DNA for the CDR3 is TGCAGCGTTGGCCGGGGGAGCTCCTACAATGAGCAGTTCTTC. Translated: CSVGRGSSYNEQFF.

The V call is TRBV10-3, the J call TRBJ1-2; 7 bases are a match to TRBD1. Germline CDR1 and CDR2: ENHRY and SYGVKD. Unmatched junction bases numbered 8, after V lost 7 bases and J lost 6 bases. The CDR3 has 13 residues. The CDR3 protein is CAITRQGGDGYTF. CDR3 sequence (DNA): TGTGCCATCACCCGACAGGGAGGGGATGGCTACACCTTC.

This rearrangement joins TRBV11-2 to TRBJ2-4, with unresolved D. Germline V CDR1 and CDR2: SGHAT, FQNNGV. This CDR3 is 13 amino acids long. V gave up 0 bases and J gave up 7 bases, with 7 bases separating them. This CDR3 reads CASSLELRNIQYF. As DNA, the CDR3 is TGTGCCAGCAGCTTAGAACTGAGGAACATTCAGTACTTC.

This clone was observed a few times. This sequence joins TRBV4-3 and TRBJ1-5; TRBD1 is a possible D gene (6 bases). CDR1 and CDR2 from the germline V gene are LGHNA and YSLEER. The CDR3 spans 15 residues. Trimming cost V 0 bases and J 6 bases, with 12 bases left between them. Written as DNA, the CDR3 is TGCGCCAGCAGCCAAGATCTTGGGGGCGTTCAGCCCCAGCATTTT. Residues: CASSQDLGGVQPQHF.

This sequence joins TRBV20-1 and TRBJ2-3; TRBD2 is a possible D gene (5 bases). This CDR3 has 15 amino acids. V gave up 3 bases and J gave up 9 bases, with 22 bases separating them. In germline, CDR1 is DFQATT, CDR2 SNEGSKA (reference sequence). CDR3 in amino acids: CSASVAGAGVGTQYF. As DNA, the CDR3 is TGCAGTGCTAGTGTCGCAGGAGCCGGGGTGGGGACGCAGTATTTT.

This clone occurred a few times. The CDR3 nucleotides are TGTGCCAGCAGTGGAGGGGGCGCGGGAGAAAAACTGTTTTTT. It encodes CASSGGGAGEKLFF. This chain joins TRBV25-1 and TRBJ1-4; TRBD1 agrees at 7 bases. The CDR3 has 14 amino acids. V trimming: 4 bases; J trimming: 8 bases; junction bases outside the gene matches: 7. CDR1 and CDR2 from the germline V gene are MGHDK and SYGVNS.

The V call is TRBV7-3, the J call TRBJ2-3; 9 nucleotides align to TRBD2. Losses at the gene ends were 2 bases for V and 3 bases for J; bases not matched to a gene: 6. The CDR3 spans 16 residues. CDR1 and CDR2 from the germline V gene are SGHTA and FQGTGA. The CDR3 is CASSLGSGSVTDTQYF. In DNA form, the CDR3 reads TGTGCCAGCAGCTTAGGTAGCGGGAGTGTTACAGATACGCAGTATTTT.

The chain uses TRBV5-8 and TRBJ2-5, with 8 bases lining up with TRBD2. This CDR3 comprises 14 residues. V shed 4 bases, J shed 2 bases, and the junction held 4 bases outside the gene matches. From germline, CDR1 is SGHTS and CDR2 YDEGEE. DNA of the CDR3: TGTGCCAGCAGCCCAGCGGGAGTTCAAGAGACCCAGTACTTC. It encodes CASSPAGVQETQYF.

The chain couples TRBV20-1 to TRBJ2-3, with 7 positions matching TRBD2. V lost 3 bases to trimming and J lost 1 base; unmatched junction nucleotides: 7. The CDR3 runs 15 residues. Looked up from germline, CDR1 is DFQATT and CDR2 is SNEGSKA (reference sequence). The CDR3 sequence is CSASTPGGGTDTQYF. The CDR3 nucleotides are TGCAGTGCTAGTACGCCGGGAGGTGGCACAGATACGCAGTATTTT.

The rearrangement links TRBV6-5 to TRBJ1-3; possible D gene TRBD1, 6 bases. Germline V gene lookup returns CDR1 MNHEY and CDR2 SVGAGI. Trimming removed 5 bases at V and 0 bases at J, with 11 bases between. The CDR3 totals 15 residues. The CDR3 is CASSPSDSSGNTIYF. CDR3 bases: TGTGCCAGCAGTCCTTCGGACAGCTCTGGAAACACCATATATTTT.

The chain combines TRBV6-5 with TRBJ1-3; D is perhaps TRBD1 (6 bases). V was shortened by 6 bases and J by 0 bases, with 9 bases between the two germline ends. Looked up from germline, CDR1 is MNHEY and CDR2 is SVGAGI. The CDR3 sequence is 14 residues long. The CDR3 sequence is CASSDRYSGNTIYF. The CDR3 DNA sequence: TGTGCCAGCAGCGACAGGTACTCTGGAAACACCATATATTTT.

The rearrangement joins TRBV19 to TRBJ1-1; D is undetermined. Trimming removed 3 bases from V and 1 base from J, with 9 bases in between. The CDR3 runs 14 residues. Per the germline V gene, CDR1 is LNHDA and CDR2 is SQIVND (reference sequence). DNA for the CDR3: TGTGCCAGTAGTATGTATGGTACGAACACTGAAGCTTTCTTT. This translates into CASSMYGTNTEAFF.

This clone was detected once. The chain carries TRBV25-1 and TRBJ1-4; TRBD1 matches at 9 bases. CDR1 is MGHDK and CDR2 is SYGVNS in the germline V gene. The V segment lost 4 bases and the J segment 4 bases; nucleotides outside the gene matches: 4. The CDR3 has 15 residues. The CDR3 DNA sequence: TGTGCCAGCAGTGCCCCGGGACAGGGTAATGAAAAACTGTTTTTT. Its translation is CASSAPGQGNEKLFF.

The J gene is TRBJ1-6, the V gene TRBV12-5, with TRBD1 matching 7 bases. V shed 4 bases and J 9 bases; nucleotides not matched to a gene: 9. Germline values: CDR1 LGHNT, CDR2 FRNRAP. The CDR3 totals 15 residues. In DNA, the CDR3 is TGTGCTAGTGGTTCGGGACAGACAATCTCTTCACCCCTCCACTTT. As protein: CASGSGQTISSPLHF.

This clone was picked up a small number of times. This sequence joins TRBV7-9 and TRBJ2-7; the D gene is possibly TRBD2 (7 bases). V gave up 4 bases and J gave up 2 bases, with 15 bases separating them. The CDR3 sequence is 15 residues long. In germline, CDR1 is SEHNR, CDR2 FQNEAQ (reference sequence). CDR3 loop: CASSSGGRGTYEQYF. DNA of the CDR3: TGTGCCAGCAGCTCGGGGGGCAGGGGCACCTACGAGCAGTACTTC.

CDR3 sequence reads: CASNPTGGDEKLFF. The CDR3 DNA reads as TGTGCCAGTAATCCGACAGGGGGGGATGAAAAACTGTTTTTT. The chain combines TRBV19 with TRBJ1-4; 9 bases agree with TRBD1. The CDR3 is 14 residues long. Germline V gives CDR1 LNHDA, CDR2 SQIVND (reference sequence). J gave up 6 bases and V 7 bases, and 6 bases lay outside the gene matches.

This chain joins TRBV7-3 and TRBJ2-5; D gene ambiguous. V was cut by 2 bases and J by 3 bases, with 13 bases left in between. The V gene's germline CDR1 is SGHTA and CDR2 FQGTGA. The CDR3 covers 15 residues. DNA for the CDR3: TGTGCCAGCAGCTTATCCCGGACCCGCGAAGAGACCCAGTACTTC. This sequence encodes CASSLSRTREETQYF.

The V gene is TRBV3-1 (or the pseudogene TRBV3-2), the J gene TRBJ2-3; 10 nucleotides match TRBD2. With V trimmed by 5 bases and J by 0 bases, 5 bases remained unmatched. CDR1 is LGHDT and CDR2 is YNNKEL in the germline V gene (reference sequence). CDR3 size: 16 residues. Here the CDR3 reads CASSFRTSGSTDTQYF. CDR3 sequence (DNA): TGTGCCAGCAGCTTCCGGACTAGCGGTAGCACAGATACGCAGTATTTT.

V gene TRBV5-5 combines with J gene TRBJ1-1; D gene ambiguous. The CDR3 is 14 amino acids. Germline V lookup: CDR1 SGHKS, CDR2 YYEKEE (reference sequence). Trimming removed 4 bases from V and 1 base from J, with 11 bases in between. DNA for the CDR3: TGTGCCAGCAGCCCCCAAACGCAGAACACTGAAGCTTTCTTT. As protein: CASSPQTQNTEAFF. The entire variable domain, with the rest obtained from reference TRBV5-5 and TRBJ1-1, is as follows: DAGVTQSPTHLIKTRGQQVTLRCSPISGHKSVSWYQQVLGQGPQFIFQYYEKEERGRGNFPDRFSARQFPNYSSELNVNALLLGDSALYLCASSPQTQNTEAFFGQGTRLTVV.

The chain carries TRBV10-1 and TRBJ2-3, with TRBD2 identical over 8 bases. Germline lookup yields CDR1 WNHNN and CDR2 SYGVQD (reference sequence). Losses at the gene ends were 0 bases for V and 2 bases for J; bases not matched to a gene: 7. This CDR3 comprises 17 residues. CDR3 amino acids: CASSESTWTSITDTQYF. The CDR3 region has the DNA TGCGCCAGCAGTGAGTCCACCTGGACTAGCATCACAGATACGCAGTATTTT.

The chain carries TRBV12-3 or TRBV12-4 and TRBJ1-2; D not resolved. The CDR3 covers 13 residues. V was trimmed by 3 bases and J by 4 bases, leaving 9 bases between them. This CDR3 is CASSLEGPYGYTF. CDR3 sequence (DNA): TGTGCCAGCAGTTTGGAGGGCCCCTATGGCTACACCTTC.

The rearrangement links TRBV12-3 or TRBV12-4 to TRBJ2-7, with D tentatively TRBD2 (6 bases). The germline V and J ends were trimmed by 6 bases and 3 bases, with 9 bases remaining between them. This CDR3 is 12 amino acids long. The CDR3 DNA reads as TGTGCCAGCAGCCGGGGGAACTACGAGCAGTACTTC. It translates to CASSRGNYEQYF.

The chain joins TRBV21-1 to TRBJ2-7; the tabulated D call, TRBD1, remains unverified against the DNA. TRBV21-1 is listed as a pseudogene. The CDR3 covers 16 residues. The CDR3 is CASSVGQRGYSYEQYF. The CDR3 region has the DNA TGTGCCAGCAGCGTGGGACAGAGGGGATACTCCTACGAGCAGTACTTC.